The 21 T cell receptor beta chains below were found in one sample sequenced in a study of blood T cell repertoires in COVID-19. The repertoire was sequenced with immunoSEQ multiplex PCR; TCRdb's copy has only in-frame clones and lacks some. The table has 280,000 or so clones, approximately 86% seen once. The specimen was peripheral blood. The receptors here all came from a woman aged 30 to 39 who had recovered from COVID-19.

V gene TRBV5-6 combines with J gene TRBJ2-5; TRBD1 is a possible D gene (5 bases). Germline V lookup: CDR1 SGHDT, CDR2 YYEEEE. This CDR3 is built from 14 residues. Trimming stripped 2 bases from V and 4 bases from J, with 12 bases between. This CDR3 reads CASSLVGQGETQYF. CDR3 coding DNA: TGTGCCAGCAGCTTAGTTGGGCAGGGAGAGACCCAGTACTTC.

The rearrangement uses TRBV27 and TRBJ2-7; 10 bases line up with TRBD1. The CDR3 is 14 amino acids. V was pared by 3 bases and J by 4 bases, with 3 bases of the junction left unmatched. Germline V gives CDR1 MNHEY, CDR2 SMNVEV (reference sequence). Here the CDR3 reads CASSFRGQGYEQYF. The DNA for the CDR3 is TGTGCCAGCAGTTTTCGGGGACAGGGGTACGAGCAGTACTTC.

The chain recombines TRBV6-1 with TRBJ1-5; no reliable D call. CDR3 length equals 13 residues. Trimming shortened V by 2 bases and J by 5 bases, and 7 bases separated the two germline ends. CDR1 and CDR2 from the germline V gene are MNHNS and SASEGT. The CDR3 is CASSERHHQPQHF. CDR3 DNA sequence: TGTGCCAGCAGTGAAAGACATCATCAGCCCCAGCATTTT.

The CDR3 loop reads CASRRGQGTETQYF. As DNA, the CDR3 is TGTGCCAGCAGACGCGGACAGGGAACAGAGACCCAGTACTTC. The chain recombines TRBV6-5 with TRBJ2-5; 8 nucleotides line up with TRBD1. Unmatched junction bases numbered 7, after V lost 6 bases and J lost 4 bases. Germline CDR1 reads MNHEY; CDR2 reads SVGAGI. This CDR3 contains 14 residues.

The gene calls are TRBV6-2 or TRBV6-3 and TRBJ1-2; D perhaps matches TRBD1 (6 bases). Trimming stripped 4 bases from V and 5 bases from J, with 14 bases between. The germline V gene has CDR1 MNHEY and CDR2 SVGEGT. The length of the CDR3 is 14 residues. The CDR3 bases are TGTGCCAGCAGTTTATCGACAGGCCCATATGGCTACACCTTC. The encoded protein is CASSLSTGPYGYTF.

The V gene is TRBV27, the J gene TRBJ1-6; tentatively, D is TRBD1 (5 bases). The ends were cut back, 2 bases at V and 7 bases at J, with 12 bases in the middle. The CDR3 has 15 amino acids. CDR1 and CDR2 from the germline V gene are MNHEY and SMNVEV (reference sequence). The chain's CDR3 is CASSLKRTFNSPLHF. The CDR3 DNA reads TGTGCCAGCAGTTTAAAGAGGACATTCAATTCACCCCTCCACTTT.

The chain links TRBV19 to TRBJ1-2, with 8 bases fitting TRBD1. Germline CDR1 and CDR2: LNHDA and SQIVND (reference sequence). This CDR3 is built from 15 residues. V shed 1 base, J shed 8 bases, and the junction held 9 bases outside the gene matches. The CDR3 loop is CASSIVPGGAGGYTF. For the CDR3, the DNA is TGTGCCAGTAGTATAGTTCCAGGGGGCGCGGGAGGCTACACCTTC. The variable domain in full, completed from reference TRBV19 and TRBJ1-2, reads DGGITQSPKYLFRKEGQNVTLSCEQNLNHDAMYWYRQDPGQGLRLIYYSQIVNDFQKGDIAEGYSVSREKKESFPLTVTSAQKNPTAFYLCASSIVPGGAGGYTFGSGTRLTVV.

The genes are TRBV3-1 (or the pseudogene TRBV3-2) and TRBJ1-2; D unclear. V was pared by 6 bases and J by 8 bases, with 16 bases between. This CDR3 contains 13 residues. In germline, CDR1 is LGHDT, CDR2 YNNKEL (reference sequence). CDR3 amino acids: CASRGSSAGGYTF. The CDR3 DNA reads TGTGCCAGCAGGGGGTCCTCGGCGGGAGGCTACACCTTC.

The V call is TRBV2, the J call TRBJ2-2; TRBD2 matches at 8 bases. The CDR3 length is 15 residues. Germline-derived CDR1 and CDR2 are SNHLY and FYNNEI. The junction had 4 bases not matched to a gene; V was cut back by 7 bases and J by 0 bases. This CDR3 is CASTIAGTNTGELFF. The CDR3 bases are TGTGCCAGCACCATAGCGGGAACGAACACCGGGGAGCTGTTTTTT.

As for this clone: This CDR3 is also generated by other DNA sequences in the sample. This chain connects TRBV6-5 to TRBJ2-5, with unresolved D. The CDR3 contains 11 residues. The germline CDR1 and CDR2 sequences are MNHEY and SVGAGI. V lost 5 bases and J 4 bases, leaving 5 bases between the germline ends. DNA of the CDR3: TGTGCCAGCAGTACCAGAGAGACCCAGTACTTC. It is translated as CASSTRETQYF.

V usage is TRBV2 and J usage is TRBJ2-7; tentative D call: TRBD1 (6 bases). This CDR3 region has 13 residues. Per the germline V gene, CDR1 is SNHLY and CDR2 is FYNNEI. Trimming pared 10 bases from V and 0 bases from J, leaving 13 bases between. The CDR3 region is CAKGDRNSYEQYF. The CDR3 DNA sequence: TGTGCCAAGGGGGACCGTAACTCCTACGAGCAGTACTTC.

This clone has only a few counts. The chain joins TRBV6-1 to TRBJ1-5, with 8 bases aligning to TRBD1. J lost 5 bases, V lost 2 bases, and 2 bases had no gene match. CDR3 size: 14 residues. Germline V gene lookup returns CDR1 MNHNS and CDR2 SASEGT. The chain's CDR3 is CASSEMDRDQPQHF. CDR3 nucleotides: TGTGCCAGCAGTGAAATGGACAGGGATCAGCCCCAGCATTTT.

The V gene is TRBV27, the J gene TRBJ1-2; the match to TRBD1 covers 7 bases. With V trimmed by 5 bases and J by 4 bases, 10 bases remained unmatched. The CDR3 covers 15 residues. Germline values: CDR1 MNHEY, CDR2 SMNVEV (reference sequence). In DNA, the CDR3 is TGTGCCAGCAGTCCAATGGACAGGTCGGGCTATGGCTACACCTTC. Its translation: CASSPMDRSGYGYTF.

The chain has TRBV7-9 and TRBJ1-1; tentative D call: TRBD1 (5 bases). This CDR3 contains 15 residues. V was trimmed by 2 bases and J by 0 bases, leaving 10 bases between them. The germline gives CDR1 SEHNR, CDR2 FQNEAQ (reference sequence). The CDR3 DNA reads TGTGCCAGCAGCTTAAACGGGGGACTGAACACTGAAGCTTTCTTT. Encoded protein: CASSLNGGLNTEAFF.

This clone was seen a single time. The rearrangement links TRBV4-1 to TRBJ2-1; the D gene is possibly TRBD2 (5 bases). Trimming stripped 1 base from V and 8 bases from J, with 15 bases between. Germline CDR1 and CDR2: MGHRA and YSYEKL. This CDR3 comprises 15 residues. The CDR3 spells CASSQVWGVGDEQFF. The CDR3 nucleotides read TGCGCCAGCAGCCAAGTCTGGGGAGTAGGCGATGAGCAGTTCTTC.

The gene calls are TRBV30 and TRBJ2-1; tentatively, D is TRBD1 (5 bases). Germline lookup yields CDR1 GTSNPN and CDR2 SVGIG (reference sequence). This CDR3 is built from 15 residues. Trimming stripped 3 bases from V and 6 bases from J, with 18 bases between. CDR3 residues: CAWRPPAGWSNEQFF. DNA for the CDR3: TGTGCCTGGAGGCCCCCGGCAGGGTGGAGCAATGAGCAGTTCTTC.

The chain employs TRBV19 and TRBJ1-3; D unresolved. V was clipped by 3 bases and J by 0 bases, with 6 bases between them. The length of the CDR3 is 14 residues. Germline lookup yields CDR1 LNHDA and CDR2 SQIVND (reference sequence). The CDR3 DNA is TGTGCCAGTAGTATTACCGGCTCTGGAAACACCATATATTTT. It is translated as CASSITGSGNTIYF.

The gene calls are TRBV12-3 or TRBV12-4 and TRBJ2-2; a possible D gene is TRBD2 (5 bases). The length of the CDR3 is 12 residues. Trimming shortened V by 10 bases and J by 1 base, and 7 bases separated the two germline ends. The CDR3 nucleotides are TGTGCCAACCGGGGGAACACCGGGGAGCTGTTTTTT. Translating gives CANRGNTGELFF.

The chain carries TRBV5-6 and TRBJ2-7, with 9 bases identical to TRBD2. This CDR3 region has 15 residues. With 8 bases clipped from V and 2 bases from J, the junction kept 11 bases outside the gene matches. Germline V gene lookup returns CDR1 SGHDT and CDR2 YYEEEE. The CDR3 loop is CASKKGLAGPYEQYF. The CDR3 DNA reads as TGTGCCAGTAAAAAAGGGCTAGCGGGGCCCTACGAGCAGTACTTC.

This rearrangement joins TRBV6-2 or TRBV6-3 to TRBJ2-5; TRBD2 matches at 12 bases. The germline gives CDR1 MNHEY, CDR2 SVGEGT. The CDR3 has 17 amino acids. With 7 bases clipped from V and 3 bases from J, the junction kept 12 bases outside the gene matches. CDR3 coding DNA: TGTGCCAGCACCCCCCGGATCAGACTAGCGGGAGAAGAGACCCAGTACTTC. Encoded protein: CASTPRIRLAGEETQYF.

The V and J genes are TRBV11-2 and TRBJ1-2; 7 positions match TRBD1. This CDR3 spans 14 amino acids. Unmatched junction bases numbered 7, after V lost 6 bases and J lost 3 bases. Germline V gene data show CDR1 as SGHAT and CDR2 as FQNNGV. The DNA for the CDR3 is TGTGCCAGCAGTCCCGACAGGGCCGACTATGGCTACACCTTC. Encoded protein: CASSPDRADYGYTF.